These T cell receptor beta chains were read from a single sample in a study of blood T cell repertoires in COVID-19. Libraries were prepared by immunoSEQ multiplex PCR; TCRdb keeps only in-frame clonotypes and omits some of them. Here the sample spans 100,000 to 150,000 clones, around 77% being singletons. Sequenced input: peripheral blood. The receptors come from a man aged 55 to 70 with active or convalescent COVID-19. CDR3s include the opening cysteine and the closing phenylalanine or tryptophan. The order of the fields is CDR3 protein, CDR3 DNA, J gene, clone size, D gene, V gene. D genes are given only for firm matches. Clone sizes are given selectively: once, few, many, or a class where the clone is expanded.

cdr3_aa: CAMGGQGGQPQHF; cdr3_nt: TGTGCCATGGGGGGACAGGGAGGTCAGCCCCAGCATTTT; j_call: TRBJ1-5; clone_size: once; d_call: TRBD1; v_call: TRBV19
cdr3_aa: CASSPPVSGTYEQYF; cdr3_nt: TGTGCCAGCTCACCACCGGTTAGCGGCACCTACGAGCAGTACTTC; j_call: TRBJ2-7; clone_size: NA; d_call: NA; v_call: TRBV18
cdr3_aa: CATHRAGTALAKNIQYF; cdr3_nt: TGTGCCACTCACCGGGCCGGGACAGCGCTAGCCAAAAACATTCAGTACTTC; j_call: TRBJ2-4; clone_size: NA; d_call: TRBD1; v_call: TRBV24-1
cdr3_aa: CASSVRTGGSGELFF; cdr3_nt: TGTGCCAGCAGCGTTCGGACAGGGGGAAGCGGGGAGCTGTTTTTT; j_call: TRBJ2-2; clone_size: NA; d_call: TRBD1; v_call: TRBV9
cdr3_aa: CASSLQGTGEQYF; cdr3_nt: TGTGCCAGCTCCCTACAGGGTACTGGGGAGCAGTACTTC; j_call: TRBJ2-7; clone_size: few; d_call: NA; v_call: TRBV18
cdr3_aa: CASSVGLAGAMGNIQYF; cdr3_nt: TGTGCCAGCAGCGTGGGGCTAGCGGGTGCGATGGGGAACATTCAGTACTTC; j_call: TRBJ2-4; clone_size: NA; d_call: TRBD2; v_call: TRBV9
cdr3_aa: CASSLGQGRRQPQHF; cdr3_nt: TGTGCCAGCAGCTTGGGGCAGGGCCGTCGTCAGCCCCAGCATTTT; j_call: TRBJ1-5; clone_size: NA; d_call: NA; v_call: TRBV5-8
cdr3_aa: CASHRVNTGELFF; cdr3_nt: TGTGCCAGCCACAGGGTTAACACCGGGGAGCTGTTTTTT; j_call: TRBJ2-2; clone_size: NA; d_call: NA; v_call: TRBV2
cdr3_aa: CASSVTHHNQPQHF; cdr3_nt: TGTGCCAGCAGCGTAACTCACCACAATCAGCCCCAGCATTTT; j_call: TRBJ1-5; clone_size: NA; d_call: NA; v_call: TRBV9
cdr3_aa: CASSLSGVAGYTF; cdr3_nt: TGTGCCAGCAGTTTGTCGGGGGTGGCTGGCTACACCTTC; j_call: TRBJ1-2; clone_size: NA; d_call: NA; v_call: TRBV12-3/TRBV12-4
cdr3_aa: CALNQDRRGVPQHF; cdr3_nt: TGCGCCCTAAACCAAGACAGACGCGGAGTACCCCAGCATTTT; j_call: TRBJ1-5; clone_size: many; d_call: NA; v_call: TRBV5-1
cdr3_aa: CSAKQGGVYGYTF; cdr3_nt: TGCAGCGCCAAACAGGGGGGAGTCTATGGCTACACCTTC; j_call: TRBJ1-2; clone_size: NA; d_call: TRBD1; v_call: TRBV29-1
cdr3_aa: CASRTGEVGNEQYF; cdr3_nt: TGCGCCAGTAGGACAGGGGAGGTTGGGAACGAGCAGTACTTC; j_call: TRBJ2-7; clone_size: few; d_call: TRBD1; v_call: TRBV5-1
cdr3_aa: CASSLPRLAGFDRELFF; cdr3_nt: TGTGCCAGCAGTTTACCCCGACTAGCGGGCTTCGACAGGGAGCTGTTTTTT; j_call: TRBJ2-2; clone_size: NA; d_call: TRBD2; v_call: TRBV27
cdr3_aa: CASSPAPLNEQFF; cdr3_nt: TGTGCCAGCAGTCCCGCCCCCCTAAATGAGCAGTTCTTC; j_call: TRBJ2-1; clone_size: NA; d_call: NA; v_call: TRBV12-3/TRBV12-4
cdr3_aa: CASRPGDRNTEAFF; cdr3_nt: TGTGCCAGCCGGCCAGGGGATCGGAACACTGAAGCTTTCTTT; j_call: TRBJ1-1; clone_size: once; d_call: NA; v_call: TRBV28
cdr3_aa: CASRGMGRPSTDTQYF; cdr3_nt: TGTGCCAGCAGGGGAATGGGGCGGCCTAGCACAGATACGCAGTATTTT; j_call: TRBJ2-3; clone_size: NA; d_call: NA; v_call: TRBV28
cdr3_aa: CASSPSLVSYNEQFF; cdr3_nt: TGTGCCAGCAGCCCCTCTCTAGTGTCCTACAATGAGCAGTTCTTC; j_call: TRBJ2-1; clone_size: NA; d_call: NA; v_call: TRBV9
cdr3_aa: CASGQTGFTEAFF; cdr3_nt: TGTGCTAGTGGTCAAACAGGATTCACTGAAGCTTTCTTT; j_call: TRBJ1-1; clone_size: NA; d_call: NA; v_call: TRBV12-5
cdr3_aa: CASSLDTSSWVEQYF; cdr3_nt: TGTGCCAGCAGCTTAGACACTAGCTCCTGGGTTGAGCAGTACTTC; j_call: TRBJ2-7; clone_size: NA; d_call: NA; v_call: TRBV7-9
cdr3_aa: CASGQNSGNTIYF; cdr3_nt: TGTGCCAGCGGACAGAACTCTGGAAACACCATATATTTT; j_call: TRBJ1-3; clone_size: NA; d_call: NA; v_call: TRBV11-2
cdr3_aa: CASSLDRSRDTQYF; cdr3_nt: TGTGCCAGCAGCTTAGACCGCTCGCGGGATACGCAGTATTTT; j_call: TRBJ2-3; clone_size: NA; d_call: NA; v_call: TRBV7-2
cdr3_aa: CASSLRGNTEAFF; cdr3_nt: TGTGCCAGCAGTTTAAGGGGGAACACTGAAGCTTTCTTT; j_call: TRBJ1-1; clone_size: once; d_call: NA; v_call: TRBV28
cdr3_aa: CASSTTGTGAYEQYF; cdr3_nt: TGTGCCAGCAGTACAACCGGGACAGGGGCCTACGAGCAGTACTTC; j_call: TRBJ2-7; clone_size: NA; d_call: TRBD1; v_call: TRBV6-2/TRBV6-3
cdr3_aa: CASSEGTSGSYEQYF; cdr3_nt: TGTGCCAGCAGTGAGGGGACTAGCGGATCCTACGAGCAGTACTTC; j_call: TRBJ2-7; clone_size: many; d_call: TRBD2; v_call: TRBV6-1
cdr3_aa: CASSRTGTGNTIYF; cdr3_nt: TGCGCCAGCAGCAGGACAGGGACTGGAAACACCATATATTTT; j_call: TRBJ1-3; clone_size: NA; d_call: TRBD1; v_call: TRBV5-1
cdr3_aa: CASSVSSGTTRGYTF; cdr3_nt: TGTGCCAGCAGCGTCTCCTCCGGGACAACTCGTGGCTACACCTTC; j_call: TRBJ1-2; clone_size: NA; d_call: NA; v_call: TRBV7-3
cdr3_aa: CASSDTGGTQPQHF; cdr3_nt: TGTGCCAGCAGTGACACAGGGGGAACTCAGCCCCAGCATTTT; j_call: TRBJ1-5; clone_size: NA; d_call: TRBD1; v_call: TRBV6-1